This T cell receptor beta chain was captured by sequencing in a study of T cells in Graves' hyperthyroidism and ophthalmopathy. Study as a whole: The blood sample was taken at first diagnosis, before treatment began.

Study-level findings and limits: Researchers found most expanded thyroid clonotypes above 0.001 in blood as well. Stable hyperthyroidism and ophthalmopathy were separated using 13 V-J signatures.

Newly diagnosed hyperthyroidism, duration under 2 months, in patients aged 18 to 65. With respect to this clonotype: The antigen is undetermined.

What was amplified from RNA transcripts were TCR beta CDR3 regions. HTBI primers were used for first-round RT-PCR of the TCR CDR3. TCRdb ran MiXCR on the multiplex PCR reads and lists one entry per CDR3 protein. The table records approximately 620,000 distinct CDR3 sequences, around 14% of them present only once. Trimming shortened V by 4 bases and J by 4 bases, and 10 bases separated the two germline ends. The CDR3 has 13 residues. The germline gives CDR1 LNHDA, CDR2 SQIVND (reference sequence). The sequence was collected from a woman aged 25 to 45 with Graves' hyperthyroidism that later progressed to Graves' ophthalmopathy. The sequencing input was blood. The chain is built from TRBV19 and TRBJ1-2; D uncertain. The CDR3 coding sequence is TGTGCCAGTAGTACACCCGACATCTATGGCTACACCTTC. Translation: CASSTPDIYGYTF.